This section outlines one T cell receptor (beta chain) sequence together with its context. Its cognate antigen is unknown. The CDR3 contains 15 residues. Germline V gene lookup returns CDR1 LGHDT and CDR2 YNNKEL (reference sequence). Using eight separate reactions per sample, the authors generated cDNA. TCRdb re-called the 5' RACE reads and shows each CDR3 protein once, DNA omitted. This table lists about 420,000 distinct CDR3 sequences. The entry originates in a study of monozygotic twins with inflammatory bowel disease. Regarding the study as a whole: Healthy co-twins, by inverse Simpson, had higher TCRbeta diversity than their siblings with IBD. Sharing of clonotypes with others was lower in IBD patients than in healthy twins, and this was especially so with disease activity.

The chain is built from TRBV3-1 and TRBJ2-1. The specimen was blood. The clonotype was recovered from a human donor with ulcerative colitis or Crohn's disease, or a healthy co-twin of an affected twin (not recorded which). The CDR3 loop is CASSLTQRSYNEQFF.